This passage covers 20 T cell receptor beta chains from one sample sequenced in a study of cytomegalovirus exposure and HLA in healthy donors. The PCR used 60 Vbeta and 13 Jbeta primers. The assay was immunoSEQ multiplex PCR, and TCRdb's table has in-frame clones only and misses some. The sample gives about 68,000 clones, approximately 75% of which show up once; around 7% is in the top ten. Sequencing was done on a sample of PBMCs. The source of these receptors is a human donor in good health.

The chain uses TRBV29-1 and TRBJ2-5, with a weak D call TRBD2 (6 bases). The CDR3 runs 13 residues. With 4 bases removed from V and 4 bases from J, the gap between germline ends came to 13 bases. CDR1 is SQVTM and CDR2 is ANQGSEA in the germline V gene. The CDR3 reads CSVGSTSSETQYF. In DNA, the CDR3 is TGCAGCGTTGGGTCGACTAGTTCAGAGACCCAGTACTTC.

The V gene is TRBV9, the J gene TRBJ2-3; D is possibly TRBD2 (6 bases). Germline V gives CDR1 SGDLS, CDR2 YYNGEE. The CDR3 runs 16 residues. The V end was cut by 6 bases, the J end by 2 bases, with 19 bases between. The CDR3 coding sequence is TGTGCCAGCACCGCCCCGTTTGGAGGGATCACAGATACGCAGTATTTT. It translates to CASTAPFGGITDTQYF. Full variable domain (outside the CDR3, taken from reference TRBV9 and TRBJ2-3): DSGVTQTPKHLITATGQRVTLRCSPRSGDLSVYWYQQSLDQGLQFLIQYYNGEERAKGNILERFSAQQFPDLHSELNLSSLELGDSALYFCASTAPFGGITDTQYFGPGTRLTVL.

This clone was detected a few times. This chain connects TRBV5-1 to TRBJ2-5; a weak D match, TRBD1 (6 bases). The CDR3 runs to 13 residues. Germline V gene data show CDR1 as SGHRS and CDR2 as YFSETQ. Deletions cut 4 bases from V and 1 base from J, with 8 bases between. This CDR3 reads CASSPDSQETQYF. CDR3 coding DNA: TGCGCCAGCAGCCCGGACAGCCAAGAGACCCAGTACTTC. The full variable domain, rest sourced from reference TRBV5-1 and TRBJ2-5, is KAGVTQTPRYLIKTRGQQVTLSCSPISGHRSVSWYQQTPGQGLQFLFEYFSETQRNKGNFPGRFSGRQFSNSRSEMNVSTLELGDSALYLCASSPDSQETQYFGPGTRLLVL.

The V gene is TRBV4-3, the J gene TRBJ2-3, with 8 bases lining up with TRBD2. The V segment lost 4 bases and the J segment 1 base; nucleotides outside the gene matches: 7. The CDR3 has 16 residues. CDR1 LGHNA and CDR2 YSLEER come from the germline V gene. This CDR3 is CASSPLTSAGTDTQYF. CDR3 in DNA: TGCGCCAGCAGCCCGCTGACTAGCGCTGGCACAGATACGCAGTATTTT.

The V gene is TRBV5-1, the J gene TRBJ2-1; the match to TRBD2 covers 9 bases. With V trimmed by 6 bases and J by 2 bases, 6 bases remained unmatched. CDR3 size: 15 residues. CDR1 is SGHRS, CDR2 YFSETQ, per germline. The CDR3 region has the DNA TGCGCCAGCAACCCGGCGGGGGGGGCCTACAATGAGCAGTTCTTC. Protein product: CASNPAGGAYNEQFF.

The chain has TRBV6-1 and TRBJ1-1; possibly TRBD1 for D (5 bases). V was cut by 3 bases and J by 4 bases, with 12 bases left in between. CDR1 is MNHNS, CDR2 SASEGT, per germline. The CDR3 sequence is 14 residues long. The CDR3 sequence: CASSDTRRGTEAFF. CDR3 bases: TGTGCCAGCAGTGACACCCGTAGGGGCACTGAAGCTTTCTTT.

This clone was seen once. J is TRBJ2-4 and V is TRBV19; tentatively, D is TRBD1 (6 bases). CDR1 and CDR2 (germline): LNHDA, SQIVND (reference sequence). Trimming pared 10 bases from V and 6 bases from J, leaving 25 bases between. CDR3 length: 16 residues. CDR3 sequence: CATKPRTGNHGNIQYF. The DNA for the CDR3 is TGTGCCACGAAACCTCGCACAGGGAATCACGGAAACATTCAGTACTTC. The full variable domain, in which reference TRBV19 and TRBJ2-4 provide the parts outside the CDR3, is DGGITQSPKYLFRKEGQNVTLSCEQNLNHDAMYWYRQDPGQGLRLIYYSQIVNDFQKGDIAEGYSVSREKKESFPLTVTSAQKNPTAFYLCATKPRTGNHGNIQYFGAGTRLSVL.

As DNA, the CDR3 is TGTGCCAGTAGTGAGGGACAGGGGGCGTCCGAGCAGTACTTC. Protein sequence: CASSEGQGASEQYF. The V call is TRBV19, the J call TRBJ2-7, with 12 bases matching TRBD1. Trimming cost V 5 bases and J 6 bases; bases outside gene matches: 5. From germline, CDR1 is LNHDA and CDR2 SQIVND (reference sequence). CDR3 length: 14 residues.

This clone was observed a handful of times. J is TRBJ2-1 and V is TRBV7-9; weak D call: TRBD2 (5 bases). CDR1 and CDR2 (germline): SEHNR, FQNEAQ (reference sequence). The CDR3 length is 12 residues. Trimming pared 5 bases from V and 9 bases from J, leaving 11 bases between. The chain's CDR3 is CASSKTGVEQFF. CDR3 in DNA: TGTGCCAGCAGCAAAACCGGGGTTGAGCAGTTCTTC.

The rearrangement uses TRBV5-4 and TRBJ2-7; D gene uncertain. V was cut by 4 bases and J by 4 bases, with 9 bases left in between. Germline CDR1 and CDR2: SGHNT and YYREEE (reference sequence). The CDR3 has 12 amino acids. The CDR3 nucleotides are TGTGCCAGCAGCCTGAACTTATACGAGCAGTACTTC. This gives the protein CASSLNLYEQYF.

The chain joins TRBV20-1 to TRBJ2-5, with D maybe TRBD2 (5 bases). This CDR3 comprises 11 residues. Germline V gene sequence: CDR1 DFQATT, CDR2 SNEGSKA (reference sequence). Trimming pared 6 bases from V and 5 bases from J, leaving 10 bases between. The CDR3 sequence is CSASPGETQYF. Here the CDR3 DNA reads TGCAGTGCATCCCCGGGGGAGACCCAGTACTTC.

The genes are TRBV5-8 and TRBJ1-1; D perhaps matches TRBD1 (5 bases). This CDR3 region has 17 residues. CDR1 and CDR2 (germline): SGHTS, YDEGEE. Trimming left V 0 bases short and J 5 bases short, with 20 bases between. This CDR3 is CASSLDRGGGQRTEAFF. CDR3 DNA: TGTGCCAGCAGCTTGGATCGGGGGGGAGGACAACGGACTGAAGCTTTCTTT.

The J gene is TRBJ2-7, the V gene TRBV4-2; the D gene is possibly TRBD2 (7 bases). Germline V gene data show CDR1 as LGHNA and CDR2 as YNFKEQ. V lost 5 bases and J lost 2, with 16 bases in between. CDR3 size: 15 residues. CDR3 DNA sequence: TGTGCCAGCAGCAGATCGGGCGGGGGCCCCTACGAGCAGTACTTC. Amino acids: CASSRSGGGPYEQYF.

The rearrangement joins TRBV6-5 to TRBJ2-3; the match to TRBD1 covers 7 bases. This CDR3 contains 16 residues. Germline values: CDR1 MNHEY, CDR2 SVGAGI. Losses at the gene ends were 4 bases for V and 2 bases for J; bases not matched to a gene: 9. DNA of the CDR3: TGTGCCAGCAGTTCAGCCGGGACAGTAAACACAGATACGCAGTATTTT. Its protein product is CASSSAGTVNTDTQYF.

The chain uses TRBV5-1 and TRBJ2-7, with D possibly matching TRBD1 (5 bases). Per the germline V gene, CDR1 is SGHRS and CDR2 is YFSETQ. The CDR3 length is 14 residues. Trimming removed 0 bases from V and 7 bases from J, with 14 bases in between. This CDR3 reads CASSLATGKHEQYF. DNA for the CDR3: TGCGCCAGCAGCTTGGCAACAGGCAAACATGAGCAGTACTTC.

The genes are TRBV19 and TRBJ2-1, with 8 nucleotides matching TRBD1. V gave up 4 bases and J gave up 8 bases; unmatched junction bases: 1. The germline CDR1 and CDR2 sequences are LNHDA and SQIVND (reference sequence). CDR3 size: 12 residues. Written as DNA, the CDR3 is TGTGCCAGTAGTACAGGGGGCTATGAGCAGTTCTTC. It translates to CASSTGGYEQFF.

This clone has more than one count but fewer than ten. The V gene is TRBV6-6, the J gene TRBJ2-5; tentatively, D is TRBD1 (5 bases). Trimming left V 8 bases short and J 2 bases short, with 18 bases between. The length of the CDR3 is 15 residues. CDR1 and CDR2 from the germline V gene are MNHNY and SVGAGI (reference sequence). This CDR3 is CASLSTDMAQETQYF. CDR3 sequence (DNA): TGTGCCAGCCTTTCTACGGACATGGCTCAAGAGACCCAGTACTTC.

The chain joins TRBV5-5 to TRBJ2-5, with D perhaps TRBD2 (5 bases). CDR3 length equals 12 residues. Trimming cost V 4 bases and J 7 bases, with 11 bases left between them. Per germline, CDR1 SGHKS and CDR2 YYEKEE (reference sequence). CDR3 nucleotide sequence: TGTGCCAGCAGCCCCTCAGGAGGGACCCAGTACTTC. It codes for CASSPSGGTQYF.

CDR3 coding DNA: TGTGCCAGCAGTTTAAGCCCCCCAGGCTACGAGCAGTACTTC. It translates to CASSLSPPGYEQYF. The chain carries TRBV27 and TRBJ2-5; D ambiguous. The J call may be incorrect, as the DNA end agrees better with TRBJ2-7. The CDR3 is 14 residues long. Germline loops: CDR1 MNHEY, CDR2 SMNVEV (reference sequence).

The DNA of the CDR3 is TGTGCCAGCAGCCAAGTTCCCGTCACTGAAGCTTTCTTT. Amino acid sequence: CASSQVPVTEAFF. V is TRBV14 and J is TRBJ1-1, with D uncertain. Germline lookup yields CDR1 SGHDN and CDR2 FVKESK. The CDR3 spans 13 residues. Trimming left V 1 base short and J 4 bases short, with 7 bases between.